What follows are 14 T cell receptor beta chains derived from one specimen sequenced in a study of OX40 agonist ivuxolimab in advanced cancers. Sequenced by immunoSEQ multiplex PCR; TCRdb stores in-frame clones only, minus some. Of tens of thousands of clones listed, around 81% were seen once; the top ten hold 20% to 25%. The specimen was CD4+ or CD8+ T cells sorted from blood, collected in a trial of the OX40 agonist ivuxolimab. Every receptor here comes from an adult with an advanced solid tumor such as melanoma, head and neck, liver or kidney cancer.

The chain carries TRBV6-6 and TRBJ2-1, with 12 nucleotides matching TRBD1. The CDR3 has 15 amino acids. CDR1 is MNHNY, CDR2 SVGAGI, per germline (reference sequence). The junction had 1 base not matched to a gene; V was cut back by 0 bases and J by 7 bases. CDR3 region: CASSYSGQGANEQFF. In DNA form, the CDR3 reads TGTGCCAGCAGTTACTCGGGACAGGGGGCGAATGAGCAGTTCTTC.

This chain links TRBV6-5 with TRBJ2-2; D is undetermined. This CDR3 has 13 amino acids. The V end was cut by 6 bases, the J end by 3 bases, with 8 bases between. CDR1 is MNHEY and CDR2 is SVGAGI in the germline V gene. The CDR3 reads CASRPLDTGELFF. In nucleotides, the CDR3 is TGTGCCAGCAGGCCCCTGGACACCGGGGAGCTGTTTTTT.

CDR3 sequence (DNA): TGCAGCGTGAACCGGGACAGGGGGATTGAAGCTTTCTTT. It yields the protein CSVNRDRGIEAFF. The chain is built from TRBV29-1 and TRBJ1-1; TRBD1 agrees at 11 bases. Germline V CDR1 and CDR2: SQVTM, ANQGSEA. The trim removed 6 bases at V and 7 bases at J, leaving 7 bases unmatched. CDR3 size: 13 residues.

The CDR3 protein is CASSPDMNTEAFF. CDR3 sequence (DNA): TGCGCCAGCAGTCCGGACATGAACACTGAAGCTTTCTTT. This chain connects TRBV5-1 to TRBJ1-1, with D possibly being TRBD1 (5 bases). The CDR3 sequence is 13 residues long. CDR1 is SGHRS, CDR2 YFSETQ, per germline. Trimming removed 5 bases at V and 0 bases at J, with 8 bases between.

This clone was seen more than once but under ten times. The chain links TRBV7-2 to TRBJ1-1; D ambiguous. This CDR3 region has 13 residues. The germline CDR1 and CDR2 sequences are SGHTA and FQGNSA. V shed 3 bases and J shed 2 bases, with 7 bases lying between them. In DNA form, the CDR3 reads TGTGCCAGCAGCTTTTCACCTAACACTGAAGCTTTCTTT. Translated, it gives CASSFSPNTEAFF.

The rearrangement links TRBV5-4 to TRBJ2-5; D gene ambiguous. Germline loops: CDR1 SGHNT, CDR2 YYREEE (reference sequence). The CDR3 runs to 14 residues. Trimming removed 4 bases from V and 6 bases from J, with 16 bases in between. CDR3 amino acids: CASSPSGFRQTQYF. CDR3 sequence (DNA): TGTGCCAGCAGCCCGTCCGGGTTTCGGCAGACCCAGTACTTC.

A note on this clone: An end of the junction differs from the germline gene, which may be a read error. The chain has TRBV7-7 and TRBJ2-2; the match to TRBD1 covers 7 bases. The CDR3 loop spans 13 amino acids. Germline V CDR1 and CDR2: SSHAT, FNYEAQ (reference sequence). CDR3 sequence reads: CATRDRDAGKLFF. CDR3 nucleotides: TGTGCTACCCGGGACAGAGACGCCGGGAAGCTGTTTTTT.

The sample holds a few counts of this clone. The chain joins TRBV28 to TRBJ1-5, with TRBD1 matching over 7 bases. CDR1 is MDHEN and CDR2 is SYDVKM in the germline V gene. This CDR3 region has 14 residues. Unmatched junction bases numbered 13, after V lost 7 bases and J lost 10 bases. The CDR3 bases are TGTGCCAGCACCGTAAACAGGGGAGGAGGACCCCAGCATTTT. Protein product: CASTVNRGGGPQHF.

CDR3 coding DNA: TGTGCCAGCAGCTTAGAAGGGGGCCTCGGGGAGCTGTTTTTT. Protein: CASSLEGGLGELFF. The chain carries TRBV7-8 and TRBJ2-2, with 7 bases fitting TRBD1. CDR3 length equals 14 residues. Germline CDR1 SGHVS, CDR2 FQNEAQ. With V trimmed by 1 base and J by 7 bases, 3 bases remained unmatched. The full variable domain, completed using reference TRBV7-8 and TRBJ2-2, is GAGVSQSPRYKVAKRGQDVALRCDPISGHVSLFWYQQALGQGPEFLTYFQNEAQLDKSGLPSDRFFAERPEGSVSTLKIQRTQQEDSAVYLCASSLEGGLGELFFGEGSRLTVL.

Here the CDR3 DNA reads TGTGCCAGCAGTCGCGACAGCCTATACACAGATACGCAGTATTTT. It is translated as CASSRDSLYTDTQYF. This sequence joins TRBV7-2 and TRBJ2-3; D possibly corresponds to TRBD1 (5 bases). The V end was cut by 6 bases, the J end by 2 bases, with 15 bases between. The CDR3 extends over 15 amino acids. CDR1 is SGHTA and CDR2 is FQGNSA in the germline V gene.

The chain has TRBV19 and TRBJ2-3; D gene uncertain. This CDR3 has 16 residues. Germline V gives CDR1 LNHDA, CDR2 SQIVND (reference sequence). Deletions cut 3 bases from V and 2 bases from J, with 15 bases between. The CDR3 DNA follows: TGTGCCAGTAGTATGGCCCGAGGATCGGTCACAGATACGCAGTATTTT. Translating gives CASSMARGSVTDTQYF.

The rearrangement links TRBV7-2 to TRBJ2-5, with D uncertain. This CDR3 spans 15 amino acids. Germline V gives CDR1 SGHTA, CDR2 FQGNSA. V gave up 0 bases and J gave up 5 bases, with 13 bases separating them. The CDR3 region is CASSLALGKWETQYF. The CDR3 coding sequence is TGTGCCAGCAGCTTAGCGTTGGGGAAGTGGGAGACCCAGTACTTC. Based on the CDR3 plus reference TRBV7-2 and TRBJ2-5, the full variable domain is GAGVSQSPSNKVTEKGKDVELRCDPISGHTALYWYRQSLGQGLEFLIYFQGNSAPDKSGLPSDRFSAERTGGSVSTLTIQRTQQEDSAVYLCASSLALGKWETQYFGPGTRLLVL.

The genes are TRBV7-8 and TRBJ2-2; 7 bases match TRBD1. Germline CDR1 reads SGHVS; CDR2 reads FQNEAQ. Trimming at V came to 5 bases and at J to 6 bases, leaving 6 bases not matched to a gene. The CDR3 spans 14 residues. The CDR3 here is CASSPQGFAGELFF. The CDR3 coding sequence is TGTGCCAGCAGCCCACAGGGGTTCGCCGGGGAGCTGTTTTTT. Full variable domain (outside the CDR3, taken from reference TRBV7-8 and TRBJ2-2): GAGVSQSPRYKVAKRGQDVALRCDPISGHVSLFWYQQALGQGPEFLTYFQNEAQLDKSGLPSDRFFAERPEGSVSTLKIQRTQQEDSAVYLCASSPQGFAGELFFGEGSRLTVL.

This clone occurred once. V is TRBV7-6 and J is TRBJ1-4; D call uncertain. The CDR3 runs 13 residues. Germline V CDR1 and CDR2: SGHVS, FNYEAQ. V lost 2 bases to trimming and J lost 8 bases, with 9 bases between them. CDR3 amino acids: CASSLRMREKLFF. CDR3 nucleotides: TGTGCCAGCAGCTTAAGGATGAGGGAAAAACTGTTTTTT.